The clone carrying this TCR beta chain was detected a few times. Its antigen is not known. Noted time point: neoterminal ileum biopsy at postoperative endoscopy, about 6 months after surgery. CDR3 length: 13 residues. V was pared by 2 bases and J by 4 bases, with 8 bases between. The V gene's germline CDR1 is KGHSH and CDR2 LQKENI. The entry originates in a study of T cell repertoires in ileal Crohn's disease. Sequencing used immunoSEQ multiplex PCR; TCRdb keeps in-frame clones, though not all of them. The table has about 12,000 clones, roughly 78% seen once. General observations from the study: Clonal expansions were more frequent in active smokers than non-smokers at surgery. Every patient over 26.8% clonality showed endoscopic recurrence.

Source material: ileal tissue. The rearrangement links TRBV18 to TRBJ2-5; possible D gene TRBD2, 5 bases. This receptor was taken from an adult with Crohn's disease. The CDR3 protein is CASSPGEGETQYF. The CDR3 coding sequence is TGTGCCAGCTCACCAGGAGAGGGAGAGACCCAGTACTTC.